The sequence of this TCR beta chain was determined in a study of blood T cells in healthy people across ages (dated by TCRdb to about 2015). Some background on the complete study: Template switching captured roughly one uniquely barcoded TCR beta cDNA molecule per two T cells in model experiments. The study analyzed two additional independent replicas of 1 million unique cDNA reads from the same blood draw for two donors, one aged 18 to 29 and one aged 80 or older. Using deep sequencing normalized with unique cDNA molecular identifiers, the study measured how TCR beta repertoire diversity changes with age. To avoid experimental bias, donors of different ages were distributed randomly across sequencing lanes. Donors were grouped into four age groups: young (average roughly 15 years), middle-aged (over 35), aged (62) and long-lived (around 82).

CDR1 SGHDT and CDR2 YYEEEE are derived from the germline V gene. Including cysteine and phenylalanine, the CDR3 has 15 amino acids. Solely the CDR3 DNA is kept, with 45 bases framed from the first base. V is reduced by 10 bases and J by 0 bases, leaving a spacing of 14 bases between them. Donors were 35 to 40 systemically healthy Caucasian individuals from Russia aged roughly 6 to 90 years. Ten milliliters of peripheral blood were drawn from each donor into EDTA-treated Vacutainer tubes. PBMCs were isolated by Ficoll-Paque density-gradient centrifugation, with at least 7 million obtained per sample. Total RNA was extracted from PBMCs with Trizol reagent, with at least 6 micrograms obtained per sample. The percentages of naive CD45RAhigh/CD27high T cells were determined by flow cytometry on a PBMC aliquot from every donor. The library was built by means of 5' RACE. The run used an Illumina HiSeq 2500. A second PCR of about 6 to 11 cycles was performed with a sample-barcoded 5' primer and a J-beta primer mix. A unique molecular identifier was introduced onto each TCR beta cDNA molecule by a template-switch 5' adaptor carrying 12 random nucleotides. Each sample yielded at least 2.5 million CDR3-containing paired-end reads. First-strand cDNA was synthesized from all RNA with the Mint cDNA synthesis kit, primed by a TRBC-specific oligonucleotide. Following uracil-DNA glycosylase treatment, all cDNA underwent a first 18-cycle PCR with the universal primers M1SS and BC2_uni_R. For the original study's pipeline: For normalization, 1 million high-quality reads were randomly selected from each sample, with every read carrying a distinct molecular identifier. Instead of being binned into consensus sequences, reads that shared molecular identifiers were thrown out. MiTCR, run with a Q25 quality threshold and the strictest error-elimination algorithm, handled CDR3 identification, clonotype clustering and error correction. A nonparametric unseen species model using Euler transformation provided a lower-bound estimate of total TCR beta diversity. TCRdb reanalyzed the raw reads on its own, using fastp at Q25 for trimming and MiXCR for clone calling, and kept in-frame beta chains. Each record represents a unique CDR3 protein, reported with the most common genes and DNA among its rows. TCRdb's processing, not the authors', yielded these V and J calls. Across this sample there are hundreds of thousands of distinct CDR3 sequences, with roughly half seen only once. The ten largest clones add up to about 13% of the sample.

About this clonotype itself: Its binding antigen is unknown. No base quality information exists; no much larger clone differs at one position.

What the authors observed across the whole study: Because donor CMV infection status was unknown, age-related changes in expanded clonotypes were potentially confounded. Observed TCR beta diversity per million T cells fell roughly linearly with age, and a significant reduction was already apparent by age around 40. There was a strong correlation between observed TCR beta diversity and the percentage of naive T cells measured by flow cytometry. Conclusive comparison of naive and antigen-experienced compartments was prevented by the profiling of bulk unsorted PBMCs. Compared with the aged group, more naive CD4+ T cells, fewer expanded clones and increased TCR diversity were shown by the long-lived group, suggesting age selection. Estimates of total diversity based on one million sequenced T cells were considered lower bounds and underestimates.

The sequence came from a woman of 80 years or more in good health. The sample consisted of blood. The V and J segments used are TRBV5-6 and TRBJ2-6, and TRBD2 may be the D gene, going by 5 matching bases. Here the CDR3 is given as CACYVGSSGANVLTF. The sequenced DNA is TGTGCCTGTTATGTGGGGAGCTCTGGGGCCAACGTCCTGACTTTC.